This TCR beta chain came from a study of blood T cell repertoires in COVID-19 (dated by TCRdb to the early 2020s). Background for the entire study: Collaborator samples came from the United States, Italy and Spain and covered acute and convalescent phases of COVID-19. The prospective study material was composed of cDNA or gDNA derived from T cells, B-cell-depleted T cells, or PBMCs. Deeply sampled blood TCRbeta repertoires from subjects exposed to, actively infected with, or recovered from COVID-19 were included in the dataset. The repertoires were made available in a free public database intended to serve as a resource for research on the immune response to SARS-CoV-2. Samples were obtained from the ongoing ImmuneRACE study (first 160 participants) and from 1,254 subjects provided by 6 global collaborators. Sample metadata almost always included a de-identified subject ID, COVID-19 status, age in years and sex. Where available, HLA class I and class II types were obtained from metadata supplied by the sample provider rather than from assay-based typing. The paper's findings and limits, for the study overall: Clinical and demographic metadata were provided uncurated, with the amount varying by source and participant.

The immunoSEQ Assay, a bias-controlled multiplex PCR, was used to amplify TCRbeta CDR3 regions from genomic DNA. The authors' pipeline ran thus. The number of nucleated cells in each sample was estimated by amplification of reference gene primers within the assay. To quantify the absolute abundance of each unique TCRbeta CDR3 rearrangement, sequence reads were collapsed and filtered. Productive Simpson clonality was computed per sample as the square root of Simpson's diversity index over productive rearrangements. TCRdb mirrors the immuneACCESS table, restricted to in-frame sequences. Some clones are absent from its copies; in checked studies, under half trace to an unresolved V gene, and the reason for the others is unknown. D and trimming come from the DNA, and the V and J calls and clone size come from that table. The sample has fewer than 300,000 clones on record, 90% of them singletons. The leading ten clones occupy around 1.1% of the sample.

A note on this clone: Its binding antigen is unknown. No per-base quality is available; no much larger clone lies one base away.

From its cysteine to its phenylalanine, the CDR3 spans 12 amino acids. Only the CDR3 DNA is retained, 36 bases long and in frame from the first base. Here V drops 4 bases and J drops 7 bases, and the junction holds 5 bases not matched to any gene. For CDR1 and CDR2, the germline V gene (reference sequence) lists GTSNPN and SVGIG. Participants in the prospective study were enrolled through a virtual design, were aged roughly 18 to 90 years, and lived in about two dozen United States geographic areas. In the prospective study, participants were assigned to cohorts based on the clinical history participants reported in a screening survey and a study questionnaire. Recovered participants in ImmuneRACE Cohort 3 were defined as having two consecutive negative NP/OP PCR tests, clearance from a healthcare professional, or resolution of symptoms. Each participant in the prospective study had whole blood, serum and a nasopharyngeal or oropharyngeal swab collected by mobile phlebotomists. Additional blood draws and questionnaires over a roughly two-month period could optionally be provided by prospective study participants. Before DNA extraction, prospective study blood samples were shipped either frozen or at room temperature.

The sequence came from a woman aged 25 to 39 who had recovered from COVID-19. The sequence links TRBV30 to TRBJ1-2; a stretch of 8 junction bases matches TRBD1. The sequenced sample was PBMCs or T cells enriched from blood (not recorded which). The DNA sequence follows: TGTGCCTGGAAGACAGGGGAATCTGGCTACACCTTC. This encodes CAWKTGESGYTF. Reference TRBV30 and TRBJ1-2 genes cover what lies past the CDR3, so the full variable domain is SQTIHQWPATLVQPVGSPLSLECTVEGTSNPNLYWYRQAAGRGLQLLFYSVGIGQISSEVPQNLSASRPQDRQFILSSKKLLLSDSGFYLCAWKTGESGYTFGSGTRLTVV.